This TCR beta chain appears in the sequencing data of a study of T cells in narcolepsy. Profiled with immunoSEQ multiplex PCR; TCRdb holds only in-frame clones, not every one. The table lists 30,000 to 40,000 clones, roughly 80% of them singletons. The CDR3 runs to 14 residues. The V end was cut by 6 bases, the J end by 6 bases, with 14 bases between. Germline assignment: CDR1 SGHVS and CDR2 FNYEAQ. The rearrangement links TRBV7-6 to TRBJ1-4; no firm D call. The sample comprised CD45RA- memory CD4+ T cells from PBMCs. This clonotype originated in a human donor with narcolepsy. The CDR3 is CASSAPGKDEKLFF. CDR3 nucleotides: TGTGCCAGCAGTGCCCCGGGGAAGGATGAAAAACTGTTTTTT.